Shown below are 15 T cell receptor beta chains from a single sample sequenced in a study of T cells after yellow fever vaccination. TCRdb reprocessed the 5' RACE reads with MiXCR, giving one entry per CDR3 protein. The table lists about 360,000 distinct CDR3 sequences, under 7.5% of them singletons, with 15% in the top ten. Sequencing was performed on PBMCs, taken 5 days after the yellow fever booster vaccination. The receptors come from a man aged 25 to 40 who received the YFV17D yellow fever vaccine.

The gene calls are TRBV6-1 and TRBJ2-2, with a tentative D call TRBD2 (5 bases). Germline V lookup: CDR1 MNHNS, CDR2 SASEGT. The CDR3 consists of 16 residues. V was pared by 7 bases and J by 4 bases, with 19 bases between. The CDR3 reads CASTGRGQRPTGELFF. CDR3 nucleotides: TGTGCCAGCACGGGGAGAGGGCAGCGGCCCACCGGGGAGCTGTTTTTT.

Only a few counts were recorded for this clonotype. The chain is built from TRBV7-2 and TRBJ2-1; 13 bases map to TRBD2. V lost 5 bases to trimming and J lost 10 bases; unmatched junction nucleotides: 8. In germline, CDR1 is SGHTA, CDR2 FQGNSA. The CDR3 covers 15 residues. The CDR3, as DNA: TGTGCCAGCAGCCCCCGGACTAGCGGGAGAAGGGAGCAGTTCTTC. This encodes CASSPRTSGRREQFF.

The rearrangement links TRBV29-1 to TRBJ2-5; D gene unclear. Germline-derived CDR1 and CDR2 are SQVTM and ANQGSEA. The ends were cut back, 7 bases at V and 5 bases at J, with 8 bases in the middle. This CDR3 has 10 residues. CDR3 nucleotides: TGCAGCGGGTTAGTGGAGACCCAGTACTTC. Translated: CSGLVETQYF. Full variable domain (missing parts from reference TRBV29-1 and TRBJ2-5): SAVISQKPSRDICQRGTSLTIQCQVDSQVTMMFWYRQQPGQSLTLIATANQGSEATYESGFVIDKFPISRPNLTFSTLTVSNMSPEDSSIYLCSGLVETQYFGPGTRLLVL.

This clonotype came up many times. The chain has TRBV4-3 and TRBJ1-5; TRBD1 might be the D (6 bases). The V end was cut by 6 bases, the J end by 4 bases, with 19 bases between. This CDR3 is built from 16 residues. CDR1 and CDR2 (germline): LGHNA, YSLEER. CDR3 region: CASSKDRNIRNQPQHF. CDR3 DNA: TGCGCCAGCAGTAAGGACAGAAACATCCGGAATCAGCCCCAGCATTTT.

This clonotype appeared many times. The chain couples TRBV6-5 to TRBJ2-3; 7 nucleotides match TRBD2. V trimming: 0 bases; J trimming: 4 bases; junction bases outside the gene matches: 4. The CDR3 has 15 residues. The germline V gene has CDR1 MNHEY and CDR2 SVGAGI. In DNA, the CDR3 is TGTGCCAGCAGTTACTCCCGGACTAGTTCAGATACGCAGTATTTT. Amino acids: CASSYSRTSSDTQYF.

The chain combines TRBV5-1 with TRBJ2-3; tentative D call: TRBD2 (6 bases). The CDR3 extends over 15 amino acids. Per the germline V gene, CDR1 is SGHRS and CDR2 is YFSETQ. V was cut by 5 bases and J by 1 base, with 14 bases left in between. CDR3 nucleotide sequence: TGCGCCAGCAGACCATACGGGAGTGGCACAGATACGCAGTATTTT. Translating gives CASRPYGSGTDTQYF.

This clonotype was detected only a few times. This chain connects TRBV6-5 to TRBJ2-3; D gene ambiguous. Germline CDR1 and CDR2: MNHEY and SVGAGI. V lost 6 bases and J 1 base, leaving 11 bases between the germline ends. The CDR3 spans 14 residues. The CDR3 nucleotides read TGTGCCAGCAGCTATTCCGGCGGCACAGATACGCAGTATTTT. This encodes CASSYSGGTDTQYF.

The table lists this clonotype with a few counts. The chain links TRBV5-1 to TRBJ1-1, with a tentative D call TRBD1 (6 bases). Trimming removed 1 base from V and 0 bases from J, with 13 bases in between. The CDR3 loop spans 16 amino acids. The germline CDR1 and CDR2 sequences are SGHRS and YFSETQ. DNA of the CDR3: TGCGCCAGCAGCTTGTTCTCCCAGGGGTTGAACACTGAAGCTTTCTTT. Translating gives CASSLFSQGLNTEAFF. The full variable domain, in which reference TRBV5-1 and TRBJ1-1 provide the parts outside the CDR3, is KAGVTQTPRYLIKTRGQQVTLSCSPISGHRSVSWYQQTPGQGLQFLFEYFSETQRNKGNFPGRFSGRQFSNSRSEMNVSTLELGDSALYLCASSLFSQGLNTEAFFGQGTRLTVV.

This clonotype was seen a handful of times. The gene calls are TRBV5-1 and TRBJ2-1; D is possibly TRBD2 (6 bases). Trimming left V 6 bases short and J 0 bases short, with 13 bases between. Germline loops: CDR1 SGHRS, CDR2 YFSETQ. The CDR3 is 15 residues long. CDR3 nucleotide sequence: TGCGCCAGCAACCCCAGCGGGTCCTCCTACAATGAGCAGTTCTTC. Translated: CASNPSGSSYNEQFF.

This clonotype was detected many times. This chain links TRBV4-1 with TRBJ2-7, with D unclear. The CDR3 is made up of 15 amino acids. V was shortened by 1 base and J by 5 bases, with 15 bases between the two germline ends. Germline loops: CDR1 MGHRA, CDR2 YSYEKL. The CDR3 sequence: CASSQVQDGLNEQYF. Written as DNA, the CDR3 is TGCGCCAGCAGCCAAGTGCAGGACGGGCTCAACGAGCAGTACTTC.

This clonotype was counted ten times or more. The chain couples TRBV15 to TRBJ2-7; 14 bases are a match to TRBD2. Germline CDR1 LNHNV, CDR2 YYDKDF (reference sequence). J lost 4 bases, V lost 5 bases, and 4 bases had no gene match. The CDR3 covers 15 residues. The DNA of the CDR3 is TGTGCCACCAGCCAGACTAGCGGGAGGGCGTACGAGCAGTACTTC. This encodes CATSQTSGRAYEQYF.

The chain joins TRBV10-3 to TRBJ2-7, with TRBD1 matching over 8 bases. Germline lookup yields CDR1 ENHRY and CDR2 SYGVKD. The CDR3 totals 15 residues. J was trimmed by 2 bases and V by 6 bases; bases with no gene match: 9. The CDR3 reads CAISAGTGGPYEQYF. DNA of the CDR3: TGTGCCATCAGCGCCGGGACAGGTGGTCCCTACGAGCAGTACTTC.

The table lists this clonotype with a few counts. This chain connects TRBV27 to TRBJ1-5, with 7 positions matching TRBD1. J was trimmed by 2 bases and V by 8 bases; bases with no gene match: 12. Germline V gene lookup returns CDR1 MNHEY and CDR2 SMNVEV (reference sequence). The CDR3 is made up of 16 amino acids. CDR3 coding DNA: TGTGCCAGCTTTTCGACAGGGTTGTTGGGCAATCAGCCCCAGCATTTT. Its translation: CASFSTGLLGNQPQHF.

The V gene is TRBV4-3, the J gene TRBJ2-2; 15 bases agree with TRBD2. The V segment lost 1 base and the J segment 7 bases; nucleotides outside the gene matches: 13. The CDR3 length is 20 residues. The germline gives CDR1 LGHNA, CDR2 YSLEER. CDR3 loop: CASSQANAAGTSGRIGELFF. The CDR3 bases are TGCGCCAGCAGCCAAGCTAACGCGGCCGGGACTAGCGGGAGGATCGGGGAGCTGTTTTTT.

The J gene is TRBJ2-7, the V gene TRBV20-1; maybe TRBD2 (6 bases). This CDR3 is 14 amino acids long. V lost 3 bases and J 1 base, leaving 13 bases between the germline ends. CDR1 and CDR2 (germline): DFQATT, SNEGSKA (reference sequence). In DNA, the CDR3 is TGCAGTGCTAGTATAGCGGTCGGGTCCTACGAGCAGTACTTC. This translates into CSASIAVGSYEQYF.